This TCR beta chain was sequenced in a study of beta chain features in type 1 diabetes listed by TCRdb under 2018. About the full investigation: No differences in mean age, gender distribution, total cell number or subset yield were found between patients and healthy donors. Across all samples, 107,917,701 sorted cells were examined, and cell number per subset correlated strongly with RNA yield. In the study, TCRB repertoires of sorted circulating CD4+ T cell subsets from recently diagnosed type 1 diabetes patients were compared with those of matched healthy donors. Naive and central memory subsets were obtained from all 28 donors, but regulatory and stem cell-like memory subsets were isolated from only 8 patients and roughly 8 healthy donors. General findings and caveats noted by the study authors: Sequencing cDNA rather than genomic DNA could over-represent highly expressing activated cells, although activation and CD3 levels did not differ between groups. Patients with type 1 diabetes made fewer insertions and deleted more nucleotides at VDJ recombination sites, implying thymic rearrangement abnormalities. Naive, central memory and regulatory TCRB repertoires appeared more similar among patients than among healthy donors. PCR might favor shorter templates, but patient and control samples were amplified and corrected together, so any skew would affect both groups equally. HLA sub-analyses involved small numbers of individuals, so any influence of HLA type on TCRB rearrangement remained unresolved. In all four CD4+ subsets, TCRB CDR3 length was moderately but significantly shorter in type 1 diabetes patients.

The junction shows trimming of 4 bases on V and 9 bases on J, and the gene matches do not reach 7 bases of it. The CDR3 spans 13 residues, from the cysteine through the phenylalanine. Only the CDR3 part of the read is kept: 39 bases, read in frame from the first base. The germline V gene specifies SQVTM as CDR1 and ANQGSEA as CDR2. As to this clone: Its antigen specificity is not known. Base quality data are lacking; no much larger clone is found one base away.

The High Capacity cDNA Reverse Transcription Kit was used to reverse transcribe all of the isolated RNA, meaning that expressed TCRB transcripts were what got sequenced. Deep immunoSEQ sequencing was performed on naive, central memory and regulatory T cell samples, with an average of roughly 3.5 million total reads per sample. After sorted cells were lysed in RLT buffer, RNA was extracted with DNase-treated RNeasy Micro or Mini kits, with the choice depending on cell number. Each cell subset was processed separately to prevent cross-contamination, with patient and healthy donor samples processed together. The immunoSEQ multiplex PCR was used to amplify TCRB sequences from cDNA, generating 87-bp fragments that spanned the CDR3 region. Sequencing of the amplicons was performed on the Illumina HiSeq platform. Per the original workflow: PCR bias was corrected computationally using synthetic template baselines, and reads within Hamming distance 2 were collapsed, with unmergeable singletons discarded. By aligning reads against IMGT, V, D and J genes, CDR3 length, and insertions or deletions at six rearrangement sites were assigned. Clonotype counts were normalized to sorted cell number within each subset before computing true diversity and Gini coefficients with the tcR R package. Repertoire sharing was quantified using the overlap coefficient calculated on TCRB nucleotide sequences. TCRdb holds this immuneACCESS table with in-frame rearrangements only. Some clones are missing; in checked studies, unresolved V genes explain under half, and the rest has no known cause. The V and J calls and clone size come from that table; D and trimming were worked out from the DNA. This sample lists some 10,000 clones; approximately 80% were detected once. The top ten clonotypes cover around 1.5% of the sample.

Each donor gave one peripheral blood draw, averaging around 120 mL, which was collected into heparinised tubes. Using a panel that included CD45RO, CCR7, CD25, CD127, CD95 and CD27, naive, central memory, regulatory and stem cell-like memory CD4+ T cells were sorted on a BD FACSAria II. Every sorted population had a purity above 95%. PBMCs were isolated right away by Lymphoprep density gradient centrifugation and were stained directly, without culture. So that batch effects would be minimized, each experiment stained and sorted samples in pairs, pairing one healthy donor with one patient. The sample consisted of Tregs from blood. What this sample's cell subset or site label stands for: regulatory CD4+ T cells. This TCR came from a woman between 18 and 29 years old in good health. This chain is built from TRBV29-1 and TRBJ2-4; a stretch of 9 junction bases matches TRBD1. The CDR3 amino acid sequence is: CSVGAGTGSIQYF. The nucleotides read TGCAGCGTTGGGGCCGGGACAGGGAGCATTCAGTACTTC. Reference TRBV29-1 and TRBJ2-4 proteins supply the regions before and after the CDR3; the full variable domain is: SAVISQKPSRDICQRGTSLTIQCQVDSQVTMMFWYRQQPGQSLTLIATANQGSEATYESGFVIDKFPISRPNLTFSTLTVSNMSPEDSSIYLCSVGAGTGSIQYFGAGTRLSVL.